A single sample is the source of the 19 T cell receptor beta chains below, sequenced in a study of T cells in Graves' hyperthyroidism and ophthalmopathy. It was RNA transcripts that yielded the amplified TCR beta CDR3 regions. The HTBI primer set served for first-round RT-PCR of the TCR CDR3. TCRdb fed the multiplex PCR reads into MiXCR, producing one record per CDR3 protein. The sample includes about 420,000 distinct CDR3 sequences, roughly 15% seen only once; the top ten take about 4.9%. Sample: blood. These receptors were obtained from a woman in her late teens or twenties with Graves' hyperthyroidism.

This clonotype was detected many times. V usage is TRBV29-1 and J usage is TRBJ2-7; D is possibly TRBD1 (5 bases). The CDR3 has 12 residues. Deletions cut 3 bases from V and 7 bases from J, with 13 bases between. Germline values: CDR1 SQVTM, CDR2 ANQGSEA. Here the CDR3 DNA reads TGCAGCGTTGAGGGGCAGAATGGGGAGCAGTACTTC. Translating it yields CSVEGQNGEQYF.

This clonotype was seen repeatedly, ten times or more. Here the CDR3 reads CASSDRSSYNEQFF. Here the CDR3 DNA reads TGTGCCAGCTCAGACCGGAGTTCCTACAATGAGCAGTTCTTC. The chain employs TRBV18 and TRBJ2-1; D remains unclear. Germline V gives CDR1 KGHSH, CDR2 LQKENI. The germline V and J ends were trimmed by 5 bases and 1 base, with 9 bases remaining between them. This CDR3 spans 14 amino acids.

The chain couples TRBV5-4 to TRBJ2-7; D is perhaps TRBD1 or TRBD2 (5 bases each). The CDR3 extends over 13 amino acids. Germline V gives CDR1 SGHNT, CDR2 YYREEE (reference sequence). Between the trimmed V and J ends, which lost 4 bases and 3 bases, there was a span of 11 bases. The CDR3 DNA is TGTGCCAGCAGCGGGGGTGACAGCTACGAGCAGTACTTC. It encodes CASSGGDSYEQYF.

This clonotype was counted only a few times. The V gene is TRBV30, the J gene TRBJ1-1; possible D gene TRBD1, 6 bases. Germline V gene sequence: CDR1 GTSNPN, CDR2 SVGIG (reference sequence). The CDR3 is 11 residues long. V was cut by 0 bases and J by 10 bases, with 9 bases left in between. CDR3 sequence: CAWSVLQGAFF. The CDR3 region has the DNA TGTGCCTGGAGTGTTCTACAGGGAGCTTTCTTT.

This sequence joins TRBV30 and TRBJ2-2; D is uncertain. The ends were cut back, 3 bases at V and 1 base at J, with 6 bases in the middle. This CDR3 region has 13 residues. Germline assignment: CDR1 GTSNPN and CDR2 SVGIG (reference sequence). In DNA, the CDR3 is TGTGCCTGGAGCGGTGTGAACACCGGGGAGCTGTTTTTT. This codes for CAWSGVNTGELFF. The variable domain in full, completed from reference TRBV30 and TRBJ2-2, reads SQTIHQWPATLVQPVGSPLSLECTVEGTSNPNLYWYRQAAGRGLQLLFYSVGIGQISSEVPQNLSASRPQDRQFILSSKKLLLSDSGFYLCAWSGVNTGELFFGEGSRLTVL.

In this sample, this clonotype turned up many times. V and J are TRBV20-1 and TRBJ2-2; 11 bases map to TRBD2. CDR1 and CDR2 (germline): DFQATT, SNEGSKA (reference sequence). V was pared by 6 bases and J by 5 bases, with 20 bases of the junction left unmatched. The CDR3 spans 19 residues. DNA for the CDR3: TGCAGTGCCCGAGTATTAGCGGGAGGGCCCAGATCGGTAACCGGGGAGCTGTTTTTT. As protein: CSARVLAGGPRSVTGELFF.

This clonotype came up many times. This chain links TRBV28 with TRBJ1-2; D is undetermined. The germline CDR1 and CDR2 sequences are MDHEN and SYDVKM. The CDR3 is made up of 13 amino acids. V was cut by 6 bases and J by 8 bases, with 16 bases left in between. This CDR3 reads CASSTDPDRGYTF. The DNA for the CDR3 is TGTGCCAGCAGCACAGACCCAGATCGGGGCTACACCTTC.

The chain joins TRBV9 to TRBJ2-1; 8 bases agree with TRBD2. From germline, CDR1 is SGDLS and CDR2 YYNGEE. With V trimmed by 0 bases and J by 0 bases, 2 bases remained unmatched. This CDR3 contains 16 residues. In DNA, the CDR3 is TGTGCCAGCAGCGTAGTTAGCGGGGACTCCTACAATGAGCAGTTCTTC. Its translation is CASSVVSGDSYNEQFF.

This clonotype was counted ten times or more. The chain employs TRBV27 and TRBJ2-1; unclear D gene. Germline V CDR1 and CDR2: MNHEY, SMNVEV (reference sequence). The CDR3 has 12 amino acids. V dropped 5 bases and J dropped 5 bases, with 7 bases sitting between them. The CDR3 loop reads CASSPPDNEQFF. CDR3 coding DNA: TGTGCCAGCAGTCCCCCCGACAATGAGCAGTTCTTC.

CDR3 amino acids: CASSFSRVWARELFF. CDR3 nucleotides: TGTGCCAGCAGTTTTTCCAGGGTTTGGGCCAGGGAGCTGTTTTTT. The chain has TRBV27 and TRBJ2-2; D may be TRBD1 (5 bases). Trimming took 3 bases from V and 9 from J, leaving 17 bases between them. The CDR3 consists of 15 residues. CDR1 MNHEY and CDR2 SMNVEV come from the germline V gene (reference sequence).

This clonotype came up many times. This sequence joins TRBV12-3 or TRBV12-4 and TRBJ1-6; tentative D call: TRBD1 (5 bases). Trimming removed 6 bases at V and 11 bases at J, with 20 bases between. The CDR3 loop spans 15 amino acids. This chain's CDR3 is CASSPGRGGTTPLHF. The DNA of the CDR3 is TGTGCCAGCAGCCCGGGTAGGGGTGGAACAACACCCCTCCACTTT.

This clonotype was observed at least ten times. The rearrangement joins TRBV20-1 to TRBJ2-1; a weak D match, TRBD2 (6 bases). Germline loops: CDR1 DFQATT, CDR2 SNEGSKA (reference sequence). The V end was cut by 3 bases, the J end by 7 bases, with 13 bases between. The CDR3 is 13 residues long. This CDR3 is CSASGTSGNEQFF. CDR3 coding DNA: TGCAGTGCTAGTGGGACTTCCGGGAATGAGCAGTTCTTC.

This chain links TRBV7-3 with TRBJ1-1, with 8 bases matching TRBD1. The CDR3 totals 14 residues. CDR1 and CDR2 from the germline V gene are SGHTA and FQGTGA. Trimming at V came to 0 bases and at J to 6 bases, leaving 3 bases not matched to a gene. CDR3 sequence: CASSLTGQDPEAFF. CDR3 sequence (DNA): TGTGCCAGCAGCTTAACGGGACAGGATCCTGAAGCTTTCTTT.

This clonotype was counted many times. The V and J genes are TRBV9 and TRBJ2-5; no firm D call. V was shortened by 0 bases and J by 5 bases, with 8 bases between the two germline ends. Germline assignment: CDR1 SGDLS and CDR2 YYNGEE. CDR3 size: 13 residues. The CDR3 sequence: CASSVGEHETQYF. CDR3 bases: TGTGCCAGCAGCGTAGGTGAACACGAGACCCAGTACTTC.

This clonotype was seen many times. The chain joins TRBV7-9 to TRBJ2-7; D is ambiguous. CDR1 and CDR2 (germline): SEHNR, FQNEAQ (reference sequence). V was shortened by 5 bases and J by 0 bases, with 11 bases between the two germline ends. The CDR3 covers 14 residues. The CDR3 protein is CASSLSAASYEQYF. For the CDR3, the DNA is TGTGCCAGCAGCCTCTCGGCGGCCTCCTACGAGCAGTACTTC.

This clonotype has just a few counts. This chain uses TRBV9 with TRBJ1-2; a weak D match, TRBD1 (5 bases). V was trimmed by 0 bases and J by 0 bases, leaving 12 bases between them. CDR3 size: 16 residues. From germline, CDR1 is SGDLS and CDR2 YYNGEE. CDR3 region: CASSVGGRESNYGYTF. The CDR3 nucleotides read TGTGCCAGCAGCGTAGGTGGCAGGGAATCTAACTATGGCTACACCTTC.

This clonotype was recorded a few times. The CDR3 protein is CASSRDRGYTGELFF. CDR3 DNA sequence: TGTGCCAGTAGCCGGGACAGGGGTTACACCGGGGAGCTGTTTTTT. The chain joins TRBV7-8 to TRBJ2-2; TRBD1 matches 10 bases. V trimming: 9 bases; J trimming: 3 bases; junction bases outside the gene matches: 7. The CDR3 has 15 residues. Germline loops: CDR1 SGHVS, CDR2 FQNEAQ.

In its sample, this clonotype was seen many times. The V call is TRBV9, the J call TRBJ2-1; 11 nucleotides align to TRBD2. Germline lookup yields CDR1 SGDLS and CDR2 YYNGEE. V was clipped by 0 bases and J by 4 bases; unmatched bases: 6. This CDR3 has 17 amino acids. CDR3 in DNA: TGTGCCAGCAGCGTAGATCCGGGACTAGCGGTGTACAATGAGCAGTTCTTC. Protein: CASSVDPGLAVYNEQFF.

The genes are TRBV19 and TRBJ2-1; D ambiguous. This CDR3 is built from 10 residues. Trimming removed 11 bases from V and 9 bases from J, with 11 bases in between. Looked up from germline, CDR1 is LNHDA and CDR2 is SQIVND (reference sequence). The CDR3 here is CASHPGEQFF. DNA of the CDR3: TGTGCCTCCCACCCGGGTGAGCAGTTCTTC. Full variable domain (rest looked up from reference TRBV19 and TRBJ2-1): DGGITQSPKYLFRKEGQNVTLSCEQNLNHDAMYWYRQDPGQGLRLIYYSQIVNDFQKGDIAEGYSVSREKKESFPLTVTSAQKNPTAFYLCASHPGEQFFGPGTRLTVL.